This T cell receptor beta chain was recorded in a study of sequential checkpoint blockade in melanoma (dated 2019 in TCRdb). Regarding the research as a whole: Patients were assigned by 1:1 randomization to either first-line nivolumab followed by ipilimumab (arm A) or ipilimumab followed by nivolumab (arm B). Both trial sequences were followed by maintenance nivolumab.

The treatment or condition label here, explained by the study, means: randomized to nivolumab then ipilimumab (arm A) or the reverse (arm B). No trial patient had received prior DNA-damaging chemotherapy. On a FACS Aria II flow cytometer, live CD3+CD8+ cells that were negative for CD19 and CD56 were sorted from thawed PBMCs. Samples were obtained from patients with melanoma enrolled in CheckMate 064, a randomized, open-label phase II trial of sequential checkpoint blockade. Peripheral blood mononuclear cells were obtained through leukapheresis, purified using Ficoll-Paque, and frozen in human serum containing roughly 10% DMSO. Purity of sorted blood CD3+CD8+ cells was verified at >98% immediately after sorting, followed by DNA extraction. General conclusions and limits of the study: Validation of the response-prediction model combining TCR metrics and mutation burden is needed in larger, independent patient cohorts.

Turning to this clone: Its antigen specificity is not known. No base quality values were provided; no much bigger clone lies one nucleotide off.

TCRbeta CDR3 regions were immunosequenced from genomic DNA with the immunoSEQ Assay. Before high-throughput sequencing, genomic DNA was amplified using bias-controlled multiplex PCR. In the original analysis: To quantify the absolute abundance of each unique TCRbeta CDR3 region, the sequences were collapsed and filtered. Clonality was defined as 1 minus Pielou's evenness and was calculated using productive rearrangements only. A previously published method was used to identify clones whose frequencies were significantly greater in on-treatment samples than in baseline samples. As stored in TCRdb, this immuneACCESS dataset retains in-frame rearrangements with V and J assigned. A fraction of the clones does not appear; measured against another copy, unresolved V genes explain less than half of the discrepancy, and the remainder lacks a known reason. Clone size and the V and J calls come from that table; the DNA yielded D and trimming. For this sample the table gives about 20,000 clones, of which 55% to 75% were detected only once. Of the sample, 20% to 25% is held by the ten largest clones.

The CDR3 goes from the cysteine to the phenylalanine over 15 residues. The only DNA kept is the CDR3, 45 bases in frame from the first base. The germline V gene (reference sequence) supplies CDR1 MNHEY and CDR2 SMNVEV. V has 7 bases trimmed and J has 5 bases trimmed; junction bases matching no gene number 8. This material consisted of CD8+ T cells sorted from blood (inferred from file names), taken from a patient given nivolumab and ipilimumab in sequence. This TCR was recovered from a human donor with melanoma. Here the chain combines TRBV27 and TRBJ2-2, with 9 middle bases fitting TRBD2. The CDR3 amino acid sequence is: CASKASGTYTGELFF. The nucleotides are TGTGCCAGCAAGGCTAGCGGGACGTATACCGGGGAGCTGTTTTTT.